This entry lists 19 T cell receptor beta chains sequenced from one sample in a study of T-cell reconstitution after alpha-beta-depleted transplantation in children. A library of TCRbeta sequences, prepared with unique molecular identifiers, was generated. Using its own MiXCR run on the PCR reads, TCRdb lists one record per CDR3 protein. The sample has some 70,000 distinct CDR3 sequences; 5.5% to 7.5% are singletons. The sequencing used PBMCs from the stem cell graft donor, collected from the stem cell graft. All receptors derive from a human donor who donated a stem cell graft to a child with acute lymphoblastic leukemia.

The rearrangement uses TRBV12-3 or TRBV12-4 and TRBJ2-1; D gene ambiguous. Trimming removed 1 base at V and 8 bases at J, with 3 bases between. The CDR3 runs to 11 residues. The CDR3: CASSLGDEQFF. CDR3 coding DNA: TGTGCCAGCAGTTTAGGCGATGAGCAGTTCTTC.

DNA of the CDR3: TGCGCCAGCAGCTTGGCTTCCGGGACAGGGAGGGAGACCCAGTACTTC. As protein: CASSLASGTGRETQYF. The chain has TRBV5-1 and TRBJ2-5; TRBD1 agrees at 9 bases. Unmatched junction bases numbered 8, after V lost 0 bases and J lost 5 bases. CDR1 and CDR2 (germline): SGHRS, YFSETQ. The length of the CDR3 is 16 residues.

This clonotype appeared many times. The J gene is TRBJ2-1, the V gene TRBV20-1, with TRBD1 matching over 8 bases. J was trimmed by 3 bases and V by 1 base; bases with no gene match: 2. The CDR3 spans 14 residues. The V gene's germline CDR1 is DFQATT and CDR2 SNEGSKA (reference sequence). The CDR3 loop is CSARADRDYNEQFF. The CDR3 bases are TGCAGTGCTAGAGCGGACAGGGACTACAATGAGCAGTTCTTC.

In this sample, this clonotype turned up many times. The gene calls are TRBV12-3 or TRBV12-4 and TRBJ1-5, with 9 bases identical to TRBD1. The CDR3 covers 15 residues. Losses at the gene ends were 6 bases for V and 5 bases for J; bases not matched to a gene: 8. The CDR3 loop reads CASSAGQGEYQPQHF. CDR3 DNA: TGTGCCAGCAGCGCGGGACAGGGAGAATATCAGCCCCAGCATTTT.

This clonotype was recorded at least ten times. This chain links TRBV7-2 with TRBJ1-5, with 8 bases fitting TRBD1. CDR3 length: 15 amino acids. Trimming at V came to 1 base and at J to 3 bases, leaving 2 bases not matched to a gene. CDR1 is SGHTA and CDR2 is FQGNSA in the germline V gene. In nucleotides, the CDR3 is TGTGCCAGCAGCTTAGGGACAGGGATCAATCAGCCCCAGCATTTT. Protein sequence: CASSLGTGINQPQHF.

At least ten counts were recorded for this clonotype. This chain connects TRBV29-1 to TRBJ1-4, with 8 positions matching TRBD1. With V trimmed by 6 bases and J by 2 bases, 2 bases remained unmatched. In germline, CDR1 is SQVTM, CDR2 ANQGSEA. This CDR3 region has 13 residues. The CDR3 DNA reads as TGCAGCGTGCAGGGGGCCACTAATGAAAAACTGTTTTTT. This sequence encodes CSVQGATNEKLFF.

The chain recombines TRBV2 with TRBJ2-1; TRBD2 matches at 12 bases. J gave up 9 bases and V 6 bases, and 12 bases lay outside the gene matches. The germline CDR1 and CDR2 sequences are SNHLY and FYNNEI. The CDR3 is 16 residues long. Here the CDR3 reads CASSLLAGGGVGEQFF. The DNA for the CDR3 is TGTGCCAGCAGCCTCCTAGCGGGAGGGGGTGTCGGTGAGCAGTTCTTC.

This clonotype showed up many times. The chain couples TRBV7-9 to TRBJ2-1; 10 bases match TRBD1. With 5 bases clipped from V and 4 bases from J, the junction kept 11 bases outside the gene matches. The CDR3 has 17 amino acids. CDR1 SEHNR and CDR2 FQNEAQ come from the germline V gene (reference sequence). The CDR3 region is CASSPTGGTGDYNEQFF. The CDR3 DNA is TGTGCCAGCAGCCCTACCGGAGGGACAGGGGATTACAATGAGCAGTTCTTC.

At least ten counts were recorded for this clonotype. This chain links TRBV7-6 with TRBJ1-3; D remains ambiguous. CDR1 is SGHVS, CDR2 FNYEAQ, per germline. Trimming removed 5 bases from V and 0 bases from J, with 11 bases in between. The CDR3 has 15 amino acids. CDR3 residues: CASSADGLSGNTIYF. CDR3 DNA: TGTGCCAGCAGCGCCGACGGTCTCTCTGGAAACACCATATATTTT.

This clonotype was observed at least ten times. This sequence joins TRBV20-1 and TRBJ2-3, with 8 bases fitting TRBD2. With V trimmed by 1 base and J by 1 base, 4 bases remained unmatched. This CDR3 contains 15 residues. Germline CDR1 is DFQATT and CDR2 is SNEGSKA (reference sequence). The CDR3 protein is CSARGLAGRTDTQYF. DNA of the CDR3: TGCAGTGCTAGAGGTCTAGCGGGTCGCACAGATACGCAGTATTTT.

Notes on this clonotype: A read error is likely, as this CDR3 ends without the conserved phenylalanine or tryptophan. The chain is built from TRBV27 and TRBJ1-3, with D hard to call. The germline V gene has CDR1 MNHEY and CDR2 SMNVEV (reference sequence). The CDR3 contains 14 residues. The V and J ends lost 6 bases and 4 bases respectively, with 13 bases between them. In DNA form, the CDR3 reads TGTGCCAGCAGGTTAGCGGGGTCAGGAAACACCATATATCTT. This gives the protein CASRLAGSGNTIYL.

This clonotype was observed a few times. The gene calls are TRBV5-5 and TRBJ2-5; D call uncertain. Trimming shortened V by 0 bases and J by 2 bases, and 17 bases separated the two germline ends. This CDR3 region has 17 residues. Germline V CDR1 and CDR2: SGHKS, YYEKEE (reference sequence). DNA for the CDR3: TGTGCCAGCAGCTTGGTAGGGAATGGTCACCGACAAGAGACCCAGTACTTC. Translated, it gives CASSLVGNGHRQETQYF.

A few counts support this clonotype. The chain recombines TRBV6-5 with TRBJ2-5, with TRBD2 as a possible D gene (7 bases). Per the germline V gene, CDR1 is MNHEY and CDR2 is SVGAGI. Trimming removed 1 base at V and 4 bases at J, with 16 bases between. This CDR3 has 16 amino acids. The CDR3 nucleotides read TGTGCCAGCAGTTACTTGTCGGGGGGCGCGGGAGAGACCCAGTACTTC. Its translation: CASSYLSGGAGETQYF.

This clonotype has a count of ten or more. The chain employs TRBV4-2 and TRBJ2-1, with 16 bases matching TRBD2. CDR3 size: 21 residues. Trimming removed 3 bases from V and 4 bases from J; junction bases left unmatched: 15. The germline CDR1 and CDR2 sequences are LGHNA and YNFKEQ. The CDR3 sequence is CASSQAEGTSGRAVTYNEQFF. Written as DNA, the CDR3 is TGTGCCAGCAGCCAGGCGGAGGGGACTAGCGGGAGGGCCGTAACATACAATGAGCAGTTCTTC.

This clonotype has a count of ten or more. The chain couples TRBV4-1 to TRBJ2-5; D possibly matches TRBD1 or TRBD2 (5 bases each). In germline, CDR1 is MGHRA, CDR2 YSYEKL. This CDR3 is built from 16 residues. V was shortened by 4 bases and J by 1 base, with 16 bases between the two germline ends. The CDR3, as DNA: TGCGCCAGCAGCCCCCCAGAGGGGAAGGTCCAAGAGACCCAGTACTTC. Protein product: CASSPPEGKVQETQYF.

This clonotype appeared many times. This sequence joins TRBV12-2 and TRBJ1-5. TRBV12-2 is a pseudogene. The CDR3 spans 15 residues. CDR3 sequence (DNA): TGTGCAAGTCGGGCCCTGGGGGGAAGGGATCAGCCCCAGCATTTT. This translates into CASRALGGRDQPQHF.

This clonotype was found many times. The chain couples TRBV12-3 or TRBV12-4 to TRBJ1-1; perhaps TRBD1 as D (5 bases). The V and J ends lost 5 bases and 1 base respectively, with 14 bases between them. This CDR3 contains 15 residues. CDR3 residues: CASSPTGTGNTEAFF. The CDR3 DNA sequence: TGTGCCAGCAGTCCAACCGGGACGGGGAACACTGAAGCTTTCTTT.

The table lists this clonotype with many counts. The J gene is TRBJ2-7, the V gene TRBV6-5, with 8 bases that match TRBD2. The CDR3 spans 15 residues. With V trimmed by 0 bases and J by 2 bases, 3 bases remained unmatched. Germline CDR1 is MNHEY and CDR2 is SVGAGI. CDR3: CASSYSTSGPYEQYF. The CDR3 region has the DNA TGTGCCAGCAGTTACTCAACTAGCGGTCCCTACGAGCAGTACTTC.

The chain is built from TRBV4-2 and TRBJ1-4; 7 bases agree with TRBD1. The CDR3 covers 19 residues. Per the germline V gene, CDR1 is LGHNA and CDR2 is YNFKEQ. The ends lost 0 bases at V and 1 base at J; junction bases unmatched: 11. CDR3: CASSQDSSGQGVTNEKLFF. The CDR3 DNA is TGTGCCAGCAGCCAAGATTCAAGCGGGCAGGGGGTAACTAATGAAAAACTGTTTTTT.